Listed below are T cell receptor beta chains from one sample, sequenced in a study of T cell repertoires in cytomegalovirus infection. TCRdb recomputed calls from the reads with MiXCR, one row per CDR3 protein. The sample lists some 110,000 distinct CDR3 sequences, over 9.5% seen once, with roughly 29% in the top ten. For these receptors, no antigen is known. The sequencing sample was made of PBMCs, sequenced either directly or after in vitro stimulation (not recorded which). These receptors all come from a human donor in good health (CMV status not recorded). Some clones in this sample may be carry-over from other donors' samples. Each CDR3 is given with its conserved first and last residue. Each record gives: V gene, J gene, CDR3 protein.

>TRBV7-8|TRBJ2-5
CASSLEGRRSWETQYF
>TRBV29-1|TRBJ2-1
CSVELSNSYNEQFF
>TRBV11-2|TRBJ2-5
CASSLAQLAGRQETQYF
>TRBV27|TRBJ2-3
CASLVAGPRGADTQYF
>TRBV9|TRBJ2-1
CASSINSYNEQFF
>TRBV4-3|TRBJ1-1
CASSQRSGLDKVNTEAFF
>TRBV6-1|TRBJ1-2
CASRGQDGNMGYGYTF
>TRBV28|TRBJ2-1
CASSRAGSSNEQFF
>TRBV7-8|TRBJ2-7
CASSLEGGPYEQYF
>TRBV7-2|TRBJ2-3
CASSLGSAVTDTQYF
>TRBV7-2|TRBJ2-3
CASSFFLVGTDTQYF
>TRBV7-2|TRBJ2-1
CASSLLGLAVDEQFF
>TRBV19|TRBJ2-2
CASSTRGTGGTGELFF
>TRBV5-6|TRBJ2-1
CASIPMGGAKDEQFF
>TRBV7-2|TRBJ1-6
CASSSGQGQSPLHF
>TRBV7-2|TRBJ2-3
CASSFSLGDTQYF
>TRBV27|TRBJ2-3
CASSLRLAGGRDTQYF
>TRBV7-2|TRBJ2-3
CASSLGDFSTDTQYF
>TRBV29-1|TRBJ1-1
CSVESTENTEAFF
>TRBV7-2|TRBJ2-5
CASSPPPTRETQYF
>TRBV7-2|TRBJ1-5
CASSADGQGNQPQHF
>TRBV2|TRBJ2-1
CARTSAGGTYNEQFF
>TRBV7-2|TRBJ1-5
CASSLDGDDQPQHF
>TRBV29-1|TRBJ1-2
CSVEGDGAGDGYTF
>TRBV7-8|TRBJ2-2
CASSLESGELFF
>TRBV24-1|TRBJ2-5
CATSDFWGPQRHQETQYF
>TRBV9|TRBJ2-1
CASSGWGGVPNEQFF
>TRBV6-5|TRBJ2-1
CASSYAELNEQFF
>TRBV7-2|TRBJ2-7
CASSSTGSYEQYF
>TRBV5-4|TRBJ2-3
CASSTTSGTDTQYF
>TRBV12-5|TRBJ2-1
CASGSDRMQFF
>TRBV7-2|TRBJ1-1
CASSLEVAPNTEAFF
>TRBV7-8|TRBJ2-1
CASSGTSPYNEQFF
>TRBV4-3|TRBJ2-7
CASSQDSSSSYEQYF
>TRBV6-2/TRBV6-3|TRBJ2-1
CASSYSNPHEQFF
>TRBV4-3|TRBJ2-7
CASSQGNQDEQYF
>TRBV25-1|TRBJ2-7
CASSEGYEQYF
>TRBV7-9|TRBJ2-1
CASSSGQGPYNEQFF
>TRBV18|TRBJ2-3
CASSPTDQGDTQYF
>TRBV7-2|TRBJ2-1
CASSFPASEKNEQFF
>TRBV7-8|TRBJ1-1
CASSLDSWVTEAFF
>TRBV2|TRBJ2-1
CASIRAGWANEQFF
>TRBV6-5|TRBJ1-2
CASSYDGTRDYTF
>TRBV6-1|TRBJ2-1
CASSEDGSGTSNEQFF
>TRBV12-3/TRBV12-4|TRBJ2-6
CASSSGTVSGANVLTF
>TRBV7-6|TRBJ2-2
CASSVGLAGGRTGELFF
>TRBV7-9|TRBJ2-5
CASDGQGRETQYF
>TRBV7-6|TRBJ2-1
CASSLRAGGISYNEQFF
>TRBV6-8|TRBJ1-6
CASSYGRLSPLHF
>TRBV5-1|TRBJ1-2
CASSPQQGLGGYTF
>TRBV5-4|TRBJ2-2
CASGNNQGAGELFF
>TRBV19|TRBJ1-6
CASSPGAGSPLHF
>TRBV6-2/TRBV6-3|TRBJ2-7
CASSYSKPKSDPYYEQYF
>TRBV4-3|TRBJ2-1
CASSQVGYRDYLQYEQFF
>TRBV4-3|TRBJ2-1
CASSQGGLVYNEQFF
>TRBV7-8|TRBJ1-4
CASSLTVTNEKLFF
>TRBV7-8|TRBJ1-1
CASSSGTAVANTEAFF
>TRBV6-5|TRBJ2-3
CASRPLFGESTDTQYF
>TRBV11-2|TRBJ1-1
CASSLGRLNTEAFF
>TRBV15|TRBJ2-2
CATSRADTGELFF